These T cell receptor beta chains were read from a single sample in a study of PD-L1 blockade in urothelial cancer. TCRdb's table, derived via immunoSEQ multiplex PCR, lists solely in-frame clones and lacks some. The table lists under 130,000 clones, over 75% of them singletons. Sequencing used PBMCs, obtained around atezolizumab (anti-PD-L1) treatment. These receptors were taken from a man over 45 with urothelial cancer. Each CDR3 is given with its conserved first and last residue. A D gene is named only where the DNA matches it firmly. Size is stated for part of the rows, as once, few or many counts, or as a class when the clone is expanded.

NA	TRBJ2-7	TRBV2	NA	CASSDGADEQYF	TGTGCCAGCAGTGATGGCGCGGACGAGCAGTACTTC
TRBD1	TRBJ1-4	TRBV28	once	CASREQGAGEKLFF	TGTGCCAGCAGGGAACAGGGGGCAGGCGAAAAACTGTTTTTT
NA	TRBJ1-6	TRBV28	NA	CASSRWGPDSPLHF	TGTGCCAGCTCGCGCTGGGGGCCGGATTCACCCCTCCACTTT
NA	TRBJ1-1	TRBV10-2	NA	CASTERVGATEAFF	TGCGCCAGCACCGAGAGGGTTGGAGCCACTGAAGCTTTCTTT
TRBD1	TRBJ2-4	TRBV2	NA	CASSEGQGSNIQYF	TGTGCCAGCAGTGAGGGACAGGGGAGTAACATTCAGTACTTC
TRBD1	TRBJ1-3	TRBV27	NA	CASSLGSSRGLSGNTIYF	TGTGCCAGCAGTTTAGGGAGTAGCAGGGGGCTCTCTGGAAACACCATATATTTT
NA	TRBJ2-7	TRBV4-1	NA	CASSHPGLDEQYF	TGCGCCAGCAGCCACCCAGGTTTGGACGAGCAGTACTTC
NA	TRBJ2-1	TRBV19	NA	CASSRQGKGEQFF	TGTGCCAGTAGTCGCCAGGGGAAGGGTGAGCAGTTCTTC
NA	TRBJ2-3	TRBV18	NA	CASSPFGGGGLSTDTQYF	TGTGCCAGCTCACCATTTGGAGGTGGCGGGCTAAGCACAGATACGCAGTATTTT
TRBD1	TRBJ2-7	TRBV10-3	NA	CAISDPGQGRYEQYF	TGTGCCATCAGTGATCCGGGACAGGGTCGCTACGAGCAGTACTTC
NA	TRBJ1-1	TRBV5-1	few	CASSPRPTVNTEAFF	TGCGCCAGCAGCCCCCGCCCGACAGTGAACACTGAAGCTTTCTTT
NA	TRBJ2-6	TRBV7-2	NA	CASSLVGGRSSGANVLTF	TGTGCCAGCAGCTTAGTCGGAGGACGGAGCTCTGGGGCCAACGTCCTGACTTTC
NA	TRBJ2-7	TRBV4-2	NA	CASSQEWPAGPPTYEQYF	TGTGCCAGCAGCCAAGAGTGGCCGGCGGGGCCTCCGACCTACGAGCAGTACTTC
NA	TRBJ2-3	TRBV20-1	NA	CSATNTDTQYF	TGCAGTGCTACCAACACAGATACGCAGTATTTT
NA	TRBJ1-6	TRBV7-8	NA	CASSLAGSPLHF	TGTGCCAGCAGCTTAGCGGGCTCACCCCTCCACTTT
NA	TRBJ2-7	TRBV5-4	NA	CASSLAGGMGNEQYF	TGTGCCAGCAGCTTGGCCGGGGGTATGGGCAACGAGCAGTACTTC
NA	TRBJ1-4	TRBV7-2	NA	CASSFRWNEKLFF	TGTGCCAGCAGCTTCCGGTGGAATGAAAAACTGTTTTTT
TRBD1	TRBJ1-1	TRBV5-4	NA	CASSLQGRNTEAFF	TGTGCCAGCAGCTTACAGGGGAGGAACACTGAAGCTTTCTTT
NA	TRBJ2-5	TRBV7-7	NA	CASSLGLAGYETQYF	TGTGCTAGCAGCTTAGGTCTAGCCGGTTACGAGACCCAGTACTTC
NA	TRBJ2-7	TRBV6-1	NA	CASSWGEGGEQYF	TGTGCCAGCAGTTGGGGGGAAGGAGGCGAGCAGTACTTC
TRBD2	TRBJ2-3	TRBV2	NA	CASSWGLAGGPLGYF	TGTGCCAGCAGTTGGGGGCTAGCGGGAGGGCCTTTAGGGTATTTT
TRBD1	TRBJ2-2	TRBV18	few	CASSPGQGPTGELFF	TGTGCCAGCTCACCGGGACAGGGACCCACCGGGGAGCTGTTTTTT
TRBD1	TRBJ2-7	TRBV9	once	CASSADPGQIYEQYF	TGTGCCAGCAGCGCCGACCCGGGACAGATCTACGAGCAGTACTTC
NA	TRBJ1-4	TRBV28	NA	CASSLGQFNEKLFF	TGTGCCAGCAGTTTAGGGCAGTTCAACGAAAAACTGTTTTTT
NA	TRBJ2-7	TRBV5-1	NA	CASSYREFYEQYF	TGCGCCAGCAGCTATCGGGAGTTCTACGAGCAGTACTTC
NA	TRBJ2-5	TRBV7-2	NA	CASSPYGRAEETQYF	TGTGCCAGCTCTCCCTACGGCAGGGCCGAAGAGACCCAGTACTTC
NA	TRBJ2-5	TRBV7-3	NA	CASSSGGETQYF	TGTGCCAGCAGCTCCGGAGGAGAGACCCAGTACTTC
TRBD1	TRBJ1-6	TRBV7-9	few	CASSQRQGPNSPLHF	TGTGCCAGCAGCCAGAGACAGGGCCCAAATTCACCCCTCCACTTT
TRBD1	TRBJ1-1	TRBV6-5	NA	CASRIQGAIEAFF	TGTGCCAGCAGAATCCAGGGGGCTATTGAAGCTTTCTTT
NA	TRBJ2-1	TRBV6-1	NA	CASSAGGLAYNEQFF	TGTGCCAGCAGTGCTGGGGGGTTGGCCTACAATGAGCAGTTCTTC
NA	TRBJ2-5	TRBV19	NA	CASKAGLSYQETQYF	TGTGCCAGTAAGGCCGGACTTTCGTACCAAGAGACCCAGTACTTC
TRBD2	TRBJ2-3	TRBV7-2	NA	CASASSGVTTDTQYF	TGTGCCAGCGCCTCTAGCGGTGTCACCACAGATACGCAGTATTTT
TRBD1	TRBJ2-1	TRBV7-3	NA	CASRYTGTDNEQFF	TGTGCCAGCAGGTACACCGGGACAGACAATGAGCAGTTCTTC
NA	TRBJ2-1	TRBV7-9	NA	CASSFINSYNEQFF	TGTGCCAGCAGCTTCATCAACTCCTACAATGAGCAGTTCTTC
TRBD2	TRBJ2-7	TRBV5-1	NA	CASSLAGGTSAYEQYF	TGCGCCAGCAGCTTGGCGGGTGGGACTAGCGCCTACGAGCAGTACTTC
NA	TRBJ2-7	TRBV7-9	NA	CASSLPTGGESSYEQYF	TGTGCCAGCAGCTTACCAACGGGGGGCGAGAGCTCCTACGAGCAGTACTTC
NA	TRBJ2-3	TRBV28	NA	CASSFSGRDTQYF	TGTGCCAGCAGTTTTTCTGGGAGAGATACGCAGTATTTT
TRBD2	TRBJ2-7	TRBV2	NA	CASLKTGTSLTGQYF	TGTGCCAGCCTGAAAACCGGGACTAGCCTGACGGGGCAGTACTTC
NA	TRBJ2-7	TRBV5-1	NA	CASSLSEGPYEQYF	TGCGCCAGCAGCTTGTCGGAGGGACCCTACGAGCAGTACTTC
TRBD2	TRBJ2-5	TRBV6-1	NA	CATTGGLAGVETQYF	TGTGCCACTACCGGGGGGCTAGCGGGAGTAGAGACCCAGTACTTC
TRBD1	TRBJ1-5	TRBV28	NA	CASRYRGGGNQPQHF	TGTGCCAGCAGGTACAGGGGTGGGGGCAATCAGCCCCAGCATTTT
NA	TRBJ2-3	TRBV5-1	once	CASSPNTDTQYF	TGCGCCAGCAGCCCAAACACAGATACGCAGTATTTT
NA	TRBJ2-2	TRBV2	NA	CASIHLAGYNTGELFF	TGTGCCAGCATTCACTTGGCGGGGTACAACACCGGGGAGCTGTTTTTT
NA	TRBJ2-2	TRBV5-6	NA	CASTRGLEFTGELFF	TGTGCCAGCACCCGAGGCTTGGAGTTCACCGGGGAGCTGTTTTTT
TRBD1	TRBJ2-2	TRBV18	once	CASSPPGQGANGELFF	TGTGCCAGCTCACCTCCCGGACAGGGGGCAAACGGGGAGCTGTTTTTT